A single sample gave rise to the 25 T cell receptor beta chains below, sequenced in a study of cytomegalovirus exposure and HLA in healthy donors. The study ran its PCR with 60 Vbeta and 13 Jbeta primers. TCRdb's table, derived via immunoSEQ multiplex PCR, lists solely in-frame clones and lacks some. Here the sample spans 120,000 or so clones, more than 70% being singletons. What was sequenced was PBMCs. The receptors here all came from a man in his thirties or forties in good health and CMV-seronegative.

The V call is TRBV7-9, the J call TRBJ2-7, with a possible D match to TRBD2 (7 bases). The V and J ends lost 2 bases and 4 bases respectively, with 18 bases between them. Germline V lookup: CDR1 SEHNR, CDR2 FQNEAQ (reference sequence). The CDR3 loop spans 16 amino acids. This chain's CDR3 is CASSLPTGRGRYEQYF. The DNA of the CDR3 is TGTGCCAGCAGCTTACCAACAGGGAGGGGACGGTACGAGCAGTACTTC.

V gene TRBV4-1 combines with J gene TRBJ2-7; D may be TRBD1 (6 bases). CDR1 is MGHRA and CDR2 is YSYEKL in the germline V gene. V lost 1 base and J 2 bases, leaving 15 bases between the germline ends. The CDR3 has 16 residues. In DNA, the CDR3 is TGCGCCAGCAGCCAAGCGGAGACAGGAATTACCTACGAGCAGTACTTC. Its protein product is CASSQAETGITYEQYF.

This clone was detected only a few times. The chain links TRBV19 to TRBJ1-5, with TRBD1 matching over 7 bases. The CDR3 is 15 amino acids. The germline V gene encodes CDR1 LNHDA and CDR2 SQIVND (reference sequence). V gave up 7 bases and J gave up 3 bases; unmatched junction bases: 9. The CDR3 DNA is TGTGCCAGTATTCCAGACAGGGCCTACAATCAGCCCCAGCATTTT. Translated: CASIPDRAYNQPQHF.

The J gene is TRBJ1-4, the V gene TRBV11-3, with TRBD1 matching over 8 bases. V lost 3 bases and J lost 10; bases outside the gene matches: 7. CDR3 length: 14 amino acids. Germline V gene sequence: CDR1 SGHNT, CDR2 YENEEA. This chain's CDR3 is CASSFRQGAGKLFF. In nucleotides, the CDR3 is TGTGCCAGCAGCTTCCGCCAGGGGGCGGGAAAACTGTTTTTT.

The chain has TRBV6-1 and TRBJ1-6, with 11 bases fitting TRBD1. V was pared by 6 bases and J by 9 bases, with 4 bases of the junction left unmatched. The CDR3 is made up of 14 amino acids. Per germline, CDR1 MNHNS and CDR2 SASEGT. CDR3 loop: CASRRGQGGSPLHF. DNA of the CDR3: TGTGCCAGCAGACGGGGACAGGGGGGTTCACCCCTCCACTTT.

This clone was observed a single time. The chain uses TRBV4-3 and TRBJ2-1; D may be TRBD2 (5 bases). Deletions cut 4 bases from V and 5 bases from J, with 12 bases between. There are 14 residues in the CDR3. Germline V gene sequence: CDR1 LGHNA, CDR2 YSLEER. This CDR3 reads CASSRVEGNNEQFF. For the CDR3, the DNA is TGCGCCAGCAGCCGGGTAGAGGGAAACAATGAGCAGTTCTTC.

The genes are TRBV5-1 and TRBJ2-6, with 8 bases matching TRBD1. This CDR3 is built from 18 residues. Germline V lookup: CDR1 SGHRS, CDR2 YFSETQ. V was pared by 4 bases and J by 0 bases, with 9 bases of the junction left unmatched. The CDR3 loop reads CASSPMTGALSGANVLTF. The CDR3 bases are TGCGCCAGCAGCCCAATGACAGGGGCCCTCTCTGGGGCCAACGTCCTGACTTTC.

The chain employs TRBV25-1 and TRBJ1-1, with D tentatively TRBD1 (6 bases). Germline V gives CDR1 MGHDK, CDR2 SYGVNS. This CDR3 is 14 amino acids long. V lost 5 bases and J 2 bases, leaving 12 bases between the germline ends. In DNA, the CDR3 is TGTGCCAGCAGTCTCGGGGGGCTAAACACTGAAGCTTTCTTT. Encoded protein: CASSLGGLNTEAFF.

This chain links TRBV6-1 with TRBJ1-2; 9 bases match TRBD1. Germline CDR1 and CDR2: MNHNS and SASEGT. The V segment lost 6 bases and the J segment 7 bases; nucleotides outside the gene matches: 9. CDR3 length: 14 residues. CDR3 nucleotide sequence: TGTGCCAGCAGGGTAGTACAGGGGGCACGTGGCTACACCTTC. It translates to CASRVVQGARGYTF.

This chain links TRBV5-4 with TRBJ1-1; the match to TRBD1 covers 9 bases. J gave up 1 base and V 3 bases, and 10 bases lay outside the gene matches. Germline CDR1 SGHNT, CDR2 YYREEE (reference sequence). The CDR3 has 17 residues. DNA of the CDR3: TGTGCCAGCAGCTCCCGGACAGGGGTCGAGGGGAACACTGAAGCTTTCTTT. It is translated as CASSSRTGVEGNTEAFF.

V usage is TRBV2 and J usage is TRBJ2-3, with a tentative D call TRBD1 (5 bases). CDR3 length: 12 residues. Per germline, CDR1 SNHLY and CDR2 FYNNEI. The V end was cut by 3 bases, the J end by 13 bases, with 14 bases between. CDR3 bases: TGTGCCAGCAGTGAGGTCAGCAGGGTGGAGTATTTT. Residues: CASSEVSRVEYF.

This clone has a handful of counts. This chain links TRBV6-6 with TRBJ2-7; D perhaps matches TRBD2 (5 bases). Trimming took off 2 bases at V and 0 bases at J, with 8 bases between the two ends. The CDR3 totals 14 residues. CDR1 is MNHNY, CDR2 SVGAGI, per germline (reference sequence). CDR3 DNA sequence: TGTGCCAGCAGTTACGCTGGGAGCTCCTACGAGCAGTACTTC. Encoded protein: CASSYAGSSYEQYF.

This clone was recorded only once. The V call is TRBV6-1, the J call TRBJ2-7, with D possibly TRBD1 on 6 matching bases. V was pared by 7 bases and J by 0 bases, with 13 bases between. The CDR3 consists of 14 residues. The germline gives CDR1 MNHNS, CDR2 SASEGT. Written as DNA, the CDR3 is TGTGCCAGCAATCCGACAGGTAGCTCCTACGAGCAGTACTTC. Translation gives CASNPTGSSYEQYF.

This sequence joins TRBV2 and TRBJ2-3; 7 positions match TRBD2. V shed 1 base, J shed 6 bases, and the junction held 4 bases outside the gene matches. CDR3 length: 14 amino acids. Germline V gene sequence: CDR1 SNHLY, CDR2 FYNNEI. This CDR3 reads CASSEGAGDDTQYF. The CDR3 bases are TGTGCCAGCAGTGAAGGGGCGGGGGATGATACGCAGTATTTT.

V and J are TRBV18 and TRBJ1-2, with TRBD1 matching 11 bases. J was trimmed by 4 bases and V by 3 bases; bases with no gene match: 7. The CDR3 has 16 residues. From germline, CDR1 is KGHSH and CDR2 LQKENI. CDR3 amino acids: CASSPGTGGNTYGYTF. In DNA, the CDR3 is TGTGCCAGCTCACCCGGGACAGGGGGGAACACCTATGGCTACACCTTC. Looking up the rest from reference TRBV18 and TRBJ1-2 gives the full variable domain: NAGVMQNPRHLVRRRGQEARLRCSPMKGHSHVYWYRQLPEEGLKFMVYLQKENIIDESGMPKERFSAEFPKEGPSILRIQQVVRGDSAAYFCASSPGTGGNTYGYTFGSGTRLTVV.

The J gene is TRBJ1-2, the V gene TRBV28, with D uncertain. V was clipped by 7 bases and J by 8 bases, with 17 bases between them. The CDR3 is made up of 13 amino acids. In germline, CDR1 is MDHEN, CDR2 SYDVKM. CDR3 in amino acids: CASILGRVEGYTF. The CDR3 DNA sequence: TGTGCCAGCATTCTAGGTCGGGTTGAGGGCTACACCTTC.

V and J are TRBV6-1 and TRBJ1-5, with D tentatively TRBD1 (6 bases). V gave up 2 bases and J gave up 9 bases, with 20 bases separating them. Per the germline V gene, CDR1 is MNHNS and CDR2 is SASEGT. CDR3 length: 16 amino acids. DNA for the CDR3: TGTGCCAGCAGTGAATTGACAGGTGGGAACGGGTGGCCCCAGCATTTT. Translated: CASSELTGGNGWPQHF.

The V call is TRBV27, the J call TRBJ2-1, with TRBD2 identical over 8 bases. Per the germline V gene, CDR1 is MNHEY and CDR2 is SMNVEV (reference sequence). This CDR3 spans 15 amino acids. Trimming cost V 2 bases and J 3 bases; bases outside gene matches: 3. This CDR3 is CASSLIRGGYNEQFF. The CDR3 nucleotides are TGTGCCAGCAGTTTAATCCGGGGGGGCTACAATGAGCAGTTCTTC.

The chain carries TRBV4-3 and TRBJ2-1; TRBD2 agrees at 11 bases. The CDR3 contains 20 residues. Germline assignment: CDR1 LGHNA and CDR2 YSLEER. With 2 bases clipped from V and 5 bases from J, the junction kept 17 bases outside the gene matches. CDR3 residues: CASSQPSGLAGLDYNNEQFF. In nucleotides, the CDR3 is TGCGCCAGCAGCCAACCGAGCGGACTAGCGGGTCTAGACTATAACAATGAGCAGTTCTTC.

The table lists this clone with a count of one. The V and J genes are TRBV28 and TRBJ2-5; 11 nucleotides match TRBD2. Germline CDR1 and CDR2: MDHEN and SYDVKM. J was trimmed by 5 bases and V by 5 bases; bases with no gene match: 10. This CDR3 has 16 amino acids. The chain's CDR3 is CASSLSSGGPTETQYF. DNA for the CDR3: TGTGCCAGCAGTCTATCTAGCGGGGGGCCAACGGAGACCCAGTACTTC.

V is TRBV18 and J is TRBJ2-3; maybe TRBD1 (6 bases). This CDR3 contains 14 residues. V was pared by 2 bases and J by 5 bases, with 11 bases between. From germline, CDR1 is KGHSH and CDR2 LQKENI. The CDR3 sequence is CASSPGTTGDTQYF. CDR3 in DNA: TGTGCCAGCTCACCAGGGACGACAGGAGATACGCAGTATTTT.

The chain links TRBV18 to TRBJ1-6, with D maybe TRBD1 (6 bases). V lost 7 bases and J lost 6, with 19 bases in between. CDR3 length: 16 amino acids. CDR1 and CDR2 (germline): KGHSH, LQKENI. CDR3 sequence (DNA): TGTGCCAGCTTCGGGCAAGGGCAGGGGAGTAATTCACCCCTCCACTTT. This codes for CASFGQGQGSNSPLHF.

V usage is TRBV28 and J usage is TRBJ1-5, with D possibly being TRBD1 (5 bases). The V end was cut by 9 bases, the J end by 2 bases, with 8 bases between. The CDR3 has 12 residues. In germline, CDR1 is MDHEN, CDR2 SYDVKM. CDR3 region: CASQGGNQPQHF. The CDR3, as DNA: TGTGCCAGTCAGGGCGGCAATCAGCCCCAGCATTTT.

This clone showed up just once. This chain connects TRBV30 to TRBJ2-7; possibly TRBD1 for D (5 bases). The germline V gene encodes CDR1 GTSNPN and CDR2 SVGIG (reference sequence). The CDR3 loop spans 14 amino acids. Trimming left V 0 bases short and J 6 bases short, with 15 bases between. The CDR3 sequence is CAWSVQAGFGEQYF. CDR3 nucleotides: TGTGCCTGGAGTGTACAAGCAGGGTTCGGCGAGCAGTACTTC.

The chain uses TRBV18 and TRBJ1-4, with 11 bases that match TRBD1. The CDR3 totals 17 residues. The J segment lost 0 bases and the V segment lost 6 bases, leaving 6 bases of the junction unmatched. Germline loops: CDR1 KGHSH, CDR2 LQKENI. The CDR3 DNA reads as TGTGCCAGCTCTCGGACAGGGGGCGGAACAACTAATGAAAAACTGTTTTTT. As protein: CASSRTGGGTTNEKLFF.